This record covers a single T cell receptor beta chain. These data belong to a study of response to subunit inactivated influenza vaccine. Germline V gives CDR1 SEHNR, CDR2 FQNEAQ (reference sequence). Trimming at V came to 5 bases and at J to 0 bases, leaving 4 bases not matched to a gene. The CDR3 runs to 15 residues. MiXCR was run by TCRdb on the RT-PCR reads, yielding one entry per CDR3 protein. The data contain around 790,000 distinct CDR3 sequences, around 20% of them seen just once; the ten biggest clones take up 10% to 13%. The input for sequencing was PBMCs from blood, taken roughly 5 days after vaccination. The V call is TRBV7-9, the J call TRBJ2-7; 10 positions agree with TRBD2. This TCR was recovered from a man in his forties or fifties who received an inactivated influenza vaccine. The DNA for the CDR3 is TGTGCCAGCAGCACAGCGGGGGGGCTCTCCTACGAGCAGTACTTC. This encodes CASSTAGGLSYEQYF. Full variable domain (rest looked up from reference TRBV7-9 and TRBJ2-7): DTGVSQNPRHKITKRGQNVTFRCDPISEHNRLYWYRQTLGQGPEFLTYFQNEAQLEKSRLLSDRFSAERPKGSFSTLEIQRTEQGDSAMYLCASSTAGGLSYEQYFGPGTRLTVT.